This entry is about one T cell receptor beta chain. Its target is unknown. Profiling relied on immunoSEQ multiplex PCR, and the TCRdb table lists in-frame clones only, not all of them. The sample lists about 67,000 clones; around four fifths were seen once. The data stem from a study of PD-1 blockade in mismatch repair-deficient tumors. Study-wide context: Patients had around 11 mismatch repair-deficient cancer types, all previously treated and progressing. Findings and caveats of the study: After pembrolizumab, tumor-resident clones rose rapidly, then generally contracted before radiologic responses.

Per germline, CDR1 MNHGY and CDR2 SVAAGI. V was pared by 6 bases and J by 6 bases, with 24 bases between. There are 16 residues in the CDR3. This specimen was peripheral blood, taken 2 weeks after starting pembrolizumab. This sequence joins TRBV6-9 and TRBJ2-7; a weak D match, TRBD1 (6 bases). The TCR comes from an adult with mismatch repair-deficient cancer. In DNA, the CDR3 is TGTGCCAGCAGGGAAACAATGGGACATTTATTTCGCGAGCAGTACTTC. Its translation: CASRETMGHLFREQYF.